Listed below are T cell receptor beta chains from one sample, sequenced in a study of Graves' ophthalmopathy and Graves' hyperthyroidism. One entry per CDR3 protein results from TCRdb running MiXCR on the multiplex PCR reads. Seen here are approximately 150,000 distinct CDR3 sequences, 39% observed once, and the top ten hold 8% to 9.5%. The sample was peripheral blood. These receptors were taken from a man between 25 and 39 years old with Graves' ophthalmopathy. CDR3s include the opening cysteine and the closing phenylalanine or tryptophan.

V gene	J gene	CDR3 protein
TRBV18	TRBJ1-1	CASSPPVGLIATEAFF
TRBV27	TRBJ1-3	CASSLYRTSGNTIYF
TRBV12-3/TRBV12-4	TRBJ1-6	CASRKTGKPSPLHF
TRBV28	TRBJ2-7	CASSLAGAGLYEQYF
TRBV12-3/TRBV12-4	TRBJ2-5	CASSRGMGETQYF
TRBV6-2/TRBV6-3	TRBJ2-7	CASSYERVSYEQYF
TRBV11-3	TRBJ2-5	CASSLPWLAGAQETQYF
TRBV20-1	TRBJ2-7	CSALPGGSYEQYF
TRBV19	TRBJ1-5	CASSLGRENQPQHF
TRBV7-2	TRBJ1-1	CASSLVGPTEAFF
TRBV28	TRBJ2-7	CASWTDYGEQYF
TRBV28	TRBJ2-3	CASSNGGTQYF
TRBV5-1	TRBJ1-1	CASSLAGNGEAFF
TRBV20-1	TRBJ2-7	CSAQREALGEQYF
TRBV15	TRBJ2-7	CATSRDRGLAGVILEQYF
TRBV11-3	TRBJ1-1	CASSGRTEAFF
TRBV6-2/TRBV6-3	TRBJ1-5	CASSHPGGGKAGNQPQHF
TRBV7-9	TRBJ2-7	CASRLMSYEQYF
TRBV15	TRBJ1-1	CATSRGGELNTEAFF
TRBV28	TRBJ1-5	CASSPRGRGSNQPQHF
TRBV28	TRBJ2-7	CASSFGPSGGYEQYF
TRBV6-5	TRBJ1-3	CASGRQGISYGNTIYF
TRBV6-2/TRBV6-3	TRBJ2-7	CASSYWGQPTYEQYF
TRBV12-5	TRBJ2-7	CASGLAPGQGSEQYF
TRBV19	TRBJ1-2	CAGSPYGYTF
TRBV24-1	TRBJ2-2	CATSLLGTGELFF
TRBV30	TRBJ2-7	CAWRGGSVPYEQYF
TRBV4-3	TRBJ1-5	CASSQDGVGHQPQHF
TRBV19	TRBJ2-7	CASSSASGSYEQYF
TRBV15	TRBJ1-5	CATSRPGNQPQHF
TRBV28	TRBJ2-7	CASSFETVAAYEQYF
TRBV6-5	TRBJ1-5	CASSYLIRSGDQPQHF
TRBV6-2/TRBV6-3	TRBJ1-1	CASRGPRTEAFF
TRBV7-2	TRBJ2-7	CASSSSQGASYEQYF
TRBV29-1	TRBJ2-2	CSVAGTSSFTGELFF
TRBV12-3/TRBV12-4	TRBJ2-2	CASSRVSNTGELFF
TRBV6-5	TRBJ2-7	CASSSAVAGASYEQYF
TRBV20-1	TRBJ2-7	CSARRHNYEQYF
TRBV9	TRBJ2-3	CASSSGDTDTQYF
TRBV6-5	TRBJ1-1	CASSYSRQGGGTEAFF
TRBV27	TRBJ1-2	CASSSPLTGNYGYTF
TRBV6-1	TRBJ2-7	CASGRASVYEQYF
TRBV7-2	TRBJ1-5	CASSFRGGTSNQPQHF
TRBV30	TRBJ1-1	CAWSRATRRGFSTEAFF
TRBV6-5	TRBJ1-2	CASSLQAANYGYTF